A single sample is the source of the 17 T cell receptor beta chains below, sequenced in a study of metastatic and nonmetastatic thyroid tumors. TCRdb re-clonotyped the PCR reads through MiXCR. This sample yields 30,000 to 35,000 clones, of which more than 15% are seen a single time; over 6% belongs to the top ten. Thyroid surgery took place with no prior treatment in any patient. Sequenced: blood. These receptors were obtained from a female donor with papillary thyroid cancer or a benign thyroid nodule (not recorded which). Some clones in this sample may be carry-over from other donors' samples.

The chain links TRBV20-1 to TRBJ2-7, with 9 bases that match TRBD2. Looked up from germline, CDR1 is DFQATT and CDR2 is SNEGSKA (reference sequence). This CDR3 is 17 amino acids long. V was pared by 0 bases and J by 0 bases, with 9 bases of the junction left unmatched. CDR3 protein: CSARERGLAGFSYEQYF. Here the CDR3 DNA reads TGCAGTGCTAGAGAGAGGGGGCTAGCGGGATTCTCCTACGAGCAGTACTTC.

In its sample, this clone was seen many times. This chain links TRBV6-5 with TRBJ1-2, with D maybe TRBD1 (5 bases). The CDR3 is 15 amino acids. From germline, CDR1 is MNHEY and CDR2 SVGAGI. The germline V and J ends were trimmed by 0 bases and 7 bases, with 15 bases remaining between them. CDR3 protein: CASSYSAGTRGGYTF. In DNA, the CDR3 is TGTGCCAGCAGTTACTCGGCCGGGACTCGGGGTGGCTACACCTTC.

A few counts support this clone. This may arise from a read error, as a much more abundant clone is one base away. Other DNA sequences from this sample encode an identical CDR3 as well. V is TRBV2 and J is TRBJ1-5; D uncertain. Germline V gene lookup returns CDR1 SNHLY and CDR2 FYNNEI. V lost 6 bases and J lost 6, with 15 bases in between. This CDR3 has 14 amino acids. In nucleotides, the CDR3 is TGTGCCAGCAGAAAAGTCCTAGGCGGTCAGCCCCAGCATTTT. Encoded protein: CASRKVLGGQPQHF. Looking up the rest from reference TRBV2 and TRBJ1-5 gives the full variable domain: EPEVTQTPSHQVTQMGQEVILRCVPISNHLYFYWYRQILGQKVEFLVSFYNNEISEKSEIFDDQFSVERPDGSNFTLKIRSTKLEDSAMYFCASRKVLGGQPQHFGDGTRLSIL.

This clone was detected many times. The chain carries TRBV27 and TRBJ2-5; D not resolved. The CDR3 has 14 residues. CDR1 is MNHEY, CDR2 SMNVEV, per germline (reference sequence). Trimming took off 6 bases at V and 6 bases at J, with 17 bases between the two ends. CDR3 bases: TGTGCCAGCAGCTCGGCCGGCGGTTCGAAGACCCAGTACTTC. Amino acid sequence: CASSSAGGSKTQYF.

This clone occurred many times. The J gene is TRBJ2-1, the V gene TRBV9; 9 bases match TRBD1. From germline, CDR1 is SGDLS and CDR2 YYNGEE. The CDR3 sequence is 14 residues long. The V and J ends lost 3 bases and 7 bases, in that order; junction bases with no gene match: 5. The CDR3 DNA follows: TGTGCCAGCAGCGAGGGGGGGACAGGGAATGAGCAGTTCTTC. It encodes CASSEGGTGNEQFF.

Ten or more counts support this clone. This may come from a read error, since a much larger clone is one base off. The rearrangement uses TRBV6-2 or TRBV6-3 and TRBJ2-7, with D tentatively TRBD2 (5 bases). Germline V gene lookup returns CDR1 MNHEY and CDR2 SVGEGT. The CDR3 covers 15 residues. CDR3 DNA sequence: TGTGCCAGCAGTTACCGGCAGCGGAACTCCTACGAGCAGCACTTC. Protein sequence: CASSYRQRNSYEQHF.

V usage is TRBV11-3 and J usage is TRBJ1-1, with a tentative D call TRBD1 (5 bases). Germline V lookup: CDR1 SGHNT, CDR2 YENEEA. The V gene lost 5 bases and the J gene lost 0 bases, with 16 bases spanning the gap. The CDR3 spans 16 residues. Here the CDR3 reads CASSPRGAVLNTEAFF. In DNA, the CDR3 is TGTGCCAGCAGCCCCCGCGGGGCGGTTCTGAACACTGAAGCTTTCTTT.

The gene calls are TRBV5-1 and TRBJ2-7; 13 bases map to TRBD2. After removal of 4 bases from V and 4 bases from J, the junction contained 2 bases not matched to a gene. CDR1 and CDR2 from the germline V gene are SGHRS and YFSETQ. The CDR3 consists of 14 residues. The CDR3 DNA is TGCGCCAGCAGCCAGGGACTAGCGGGATACGAGCAGTACTTC. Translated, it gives CASSQGLAGYEQYF.

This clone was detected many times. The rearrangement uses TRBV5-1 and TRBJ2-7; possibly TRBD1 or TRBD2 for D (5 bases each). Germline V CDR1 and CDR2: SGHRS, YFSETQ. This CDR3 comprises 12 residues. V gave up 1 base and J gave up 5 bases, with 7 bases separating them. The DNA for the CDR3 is TGCGCCAGCAGCTTGCAGGGAGACGAGCAGTACTTC. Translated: CASSLQGDEQYF.

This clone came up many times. CDR3: CASSGLAGGVDEQFF. The CDR3 coding sequence is TGTGCCAGCTCAGGACTAGCGGGAGGGGTCGATGAGCAGTTCTTC. V is TRBV18 and J is TRBJ2-1; 15 bases are a match to TRBD2. Trimming removed 5 bases from V and 8 bases from J; junction bases left unmatched: 4. This CDR3 is 15 amino acids long. CDR1 is KGHSH and CDR2 is LQKENI in the germline V gene.

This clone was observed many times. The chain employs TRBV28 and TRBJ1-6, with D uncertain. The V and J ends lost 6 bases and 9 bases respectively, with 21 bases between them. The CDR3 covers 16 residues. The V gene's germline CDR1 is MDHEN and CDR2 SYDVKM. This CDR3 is CASRQIVGVWVSPLHF. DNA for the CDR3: TGTGCCAGCAGACAAATTGTCGGGGTGTGGGTTTCACCCCTCCACTTT.

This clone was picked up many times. CDR3: CASSEKGVSSTDTQYF. The CDR3 DNA sequence: TGCGCCAGCAGCGAGAAGGGAGTCTCTAGCACAGATACGCAGTATTTT. The genes are TRBV5-1 and TRBJ2-3; perhaps TRBD2 as D (5 bases). V was trimmed by 4 bases and J by 0 bases, leaving 15 bases between them. This CDR3 has 16 amino acids. From germline, CDR1 is SGHRS and CDR2 YFSETQ.

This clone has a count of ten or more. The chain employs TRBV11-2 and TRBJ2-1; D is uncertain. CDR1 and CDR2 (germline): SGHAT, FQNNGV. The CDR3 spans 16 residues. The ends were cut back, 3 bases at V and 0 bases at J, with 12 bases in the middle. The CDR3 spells CASSLWGGHSYNEQFF. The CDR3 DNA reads TGTGCCAGCAGCTTGTGGGGTGGCCACTCCTACAATGAGCAGTTCTTC. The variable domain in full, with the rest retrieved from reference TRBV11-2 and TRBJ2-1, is EAGVAQSPRYKIIEKRQSVAFWCNPISGHATLYWYQQILGQGPKLLIQFQNNGVVDDSQLPKDRFSAERLKGVDSTLKIQPAKLEDSAVYLCASSLWGGHSYNEQFFGPGTRLTVL.

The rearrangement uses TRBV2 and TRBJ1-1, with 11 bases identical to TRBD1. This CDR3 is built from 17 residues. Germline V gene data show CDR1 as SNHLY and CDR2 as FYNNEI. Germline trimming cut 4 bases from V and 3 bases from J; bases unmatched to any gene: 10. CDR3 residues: CASSGRTGGFRDTEAFF. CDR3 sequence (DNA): TGTGCCAGCAGTGGGAGGACAGGGGGCTTTCGGGACACTGAAGCTTTCTTT.

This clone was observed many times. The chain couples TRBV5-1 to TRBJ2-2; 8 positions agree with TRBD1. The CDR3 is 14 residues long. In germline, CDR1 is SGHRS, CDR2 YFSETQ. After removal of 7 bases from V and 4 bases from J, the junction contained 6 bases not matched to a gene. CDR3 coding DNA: TGCGCCAGCTCCCGTCAGGGGGCCACCGGGGAGCTGTTTTTT. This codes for CASSRQGATGELFF.

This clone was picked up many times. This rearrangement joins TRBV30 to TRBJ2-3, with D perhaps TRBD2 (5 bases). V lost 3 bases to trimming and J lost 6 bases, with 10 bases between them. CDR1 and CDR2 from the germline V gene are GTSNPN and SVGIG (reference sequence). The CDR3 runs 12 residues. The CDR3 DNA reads TGTGCCTGGAGCCCTAGCCGGGATACGCAGTATTTT. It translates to CAWSPSRDTQYF.

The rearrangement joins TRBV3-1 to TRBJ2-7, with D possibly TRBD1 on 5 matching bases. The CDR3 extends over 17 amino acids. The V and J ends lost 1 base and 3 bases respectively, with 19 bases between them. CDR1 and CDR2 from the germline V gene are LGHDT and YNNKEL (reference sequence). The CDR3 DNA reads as TGTGCCAGCAGCCAAGGACAGAAATTCGCCCCCATCTACGAGCAGTACTTC. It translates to CASSQGQKFAPIYEQYF.